This entry lists 9 T cell receptor beta chains sequenced from one sample in a study of shared clonotypes between healthy human individuals. Assay used: immunoSEQ multiplex PCR; TCRdb lists only in-frame clones, some missing. The table lists 950,000 to 1,100,000 clones, about 70% of them singletons. Sequenced: memory CD4+ T cells sorted from blood. Subset noted: CD45RA-negative fraction. The source is a young man in good health.

The chain couples TRBV5-1 to TRBJ1-1; D is undetermined. The germline V and J ends were trimmed by 0 bases and 8 bases, with 14 bases remaining between them. Germline values: CDR1 SGHRS, CDR2 YFSETQ. This CDR3 contains 14 residues. The CDR3 nucleotides are TGCGCCAGCAGCTTGGCGGCACGGGGTGCCGAAGCTTTCTTT. The encoded protein is CASSLAARGAEAFF.

This clone has at least ten counts. The chain uses TRBV27 and TRBJ2-1; D gene unclear. Trimming cost V 7 bases and J 7 bases, with 8 bases left between them. Germline loops: CDR1 MNHEY, CDR2 SMNVEV (reference sequence). The CDR3 length is 11 residues. The CDR3 bases are TGTGCCAGCAAACGCAATAATGAGCAGTTCTTC. This sequence encodes CASKRNNEQFF.

The CDR3 protein is CASSQDWTTEETQYF. CDR3 nucleotide sequence: TGCGCCAGCAGCCAAGATTGGACAACGGAAGAGACCCAGTACTTC. The V call is TRBV4-1, the J call TRBJ2-5, with a weak D call TRBD1 (5 bases). The CDR3 contains 15 residues. Trimming cost V 0 bases and J 3 bases, with 11 bases left between them. CDR1 MGHRA and CDR2 YSYEKL come from the germline V gene.

A word on this clone: Additional DNA sequences in this sample encode the identical CDR3. As DNA, the CDR3 is TGCGCCAGCAGCGCAGGACCTATGAACACTGAAGCTTTCTTT. This translates into CASSAGPMNTEAFF. The chain couples TRBV5-1 to TRBJ1-1; no clear D gene. The V gene lost 4 bases and the J gene lost 0 bases, with 10 bases spanning the gap. The CDR3 is 14 residues long. The germline gives CDR1 SGHRS, CDR2 YFSETQ.

The table lists this clone with a few counts. This chain connects TRBV28 to TRBJ2-3; 8 bases are shared with TRBD2. Trimming removed 4 bases from V and 1 base from J; junction bases left unmatched: 4. Germline lookup yields CDR1 MDHEN and CDR2 SYDVKM. The CDR3 loop spans 15 amino acids. The CDR3 DNA reads as TGTGCCAGCAGTTGGGGGCGGGGGGGCACAGATACGCAGTATTTT. This gives the protein CASSWGRGGTDTQYF.

The table lists this clone with a count of one. The chain combines TRBV10-3 with TRBJ2-3, with TRBD2 identical over 8 bases. The CDR3 spans 15 residues. Trimming removed 3 bases from V and 0 bases from J; junction bases left unmatched: 2. From germline, CDR1 is ENHRY and CDR2 SYGVKD. The CDR3 sequence is CAISEERGSTDTQYF. In DNA, the CDR3 is TGTGCCATCAGTGAAGAGCGGGGGAGCACAGATACGCAGTATTTT.

This clone was observed a few times. The chain employs TRBV19 and TRBJ1-6, with D uncertain. The length of the CDR3 is 19 residues. The germline V and J ends were trimmed by 5 bases and 0 bases, with 20 bases remaining between them. CDR1 LNHDA and CDR2 SQIVND come from the germline V gene (reference sequence). CDR3 sequence: CASSSLLRETSSYNSPLHF. The CDR3 region has the DNA TGTGCCAGTAGTTCCTTACTTAGGGAAACGAGCTCCTATAATTCACCCCTCCACTTT.

V and J are TRBV5-4 and TRBJ1-3; no clear D gene. The CDR3 consists of 16 residues. Trimming took off 4 bases at V and 0 bases at J, with 14 bases between the two ends. Germline CDR1 and CDR2: SGHNT and YYREEE (reference sequence). DNA of the CDR3: TGTGCCAGCAGCGGTCAGGACGGAGTCTCTGGAAACACCATATATTTT. This translates into CASSGQDGVSGNTIYF.

This clone occurred a few times. The chain links TRBV5-1 to TRBJ1-1; D might be TRBD1 (6 bases). The V end lost 6 bases, the J end lost 0 bases, and 18 bases lay between the germline ends. The germline CDR1 and CDR2 sequences are SGHRS and YFSETQ. The CDR3 is 16 residues long. This chain's CDR3 is CASTPIPTGVNTEAFF. The CDR3 DNA is TGCGCCAGCACACCAATACCGACAGGAGTGAACACTGAAGCTTTCTTT. The variable domain in full, with the rest retrieved from reference TRBV5-1 and TRBJ1-1, is KAGVTQTPRYLIKTRGQQVTLSCSPISGHRSVSWYQQTPGQGLQFLFEYFSETQRNKGNFPGRFSGRQFSNSRSEMNVSTLELGDSALYLCASTPIPTGVNTEAFFGQGTRLTVV.